This T cell receptor (beta chain) was identified in a study of control samples from healthy donors and cancer patients. Clones were sequenced by immunoSEQ multiplex PCR, and TCRdb holds only the in-frame ones, with some missing. The sample shows tens of thousands of clones, about 88% of them seen only once. V shed 0 bases and J 3 bases; nucleotides not matched to a gene: 5. The CDR3 has 18 amino acids. Germline CDR1 reads KGHSH; CDR2 reads LQKENI. The receptor's source is a man in his sixties or seventies with lung cancer. The chain joins TRBV18 to TRBJ2-7; 16 bases agree with TRBD2. The sequenced sample consisted of PBMCs. CDR3 coding DNA: TGTGCCAGCTCACCACCGGGACTAGCGGGGGGGCCAAACTACGAGCAGTACTTC. As protein: CASSPPGLAGGPNYEQYF.